This entry lists 21 T cell receptor beta chains sequenced from one sample in a study of T cells in narcolepsy. Only in-frame clones appear in the TCRdb table, and some are missing; sequencing was by immunoSEQ multiplex PCR. The table shows about 20,000 clones, with roughly four fifths occurring only once. The specimen was memory (CD45RA-) CD4+ T cells from blood. Receptor source: a human donor in good health.

The chain's CDR3 is CASSYPSQGTSYEQYF. CDR3 nucleotides: TGTGCCAGCAGTTACCCATCACAGGGGACTTCCTACGAGCAGTACTTC. The rearrangement links TRBV6-6 to TRBJ2-7; a possible D gene is TRBD1 (7 bases). CDR1 MNHNY and CDR2 SVGAGI come from the germline V gene (reference sequence). V was pared by 2 bases and J by 1 base, with 15 bases between. The CDR3 consists of 16 residues.

V gene TRBV6-1 combines with J gene TRBJ2-5, with D possibly matching TRBD1 (6 bases). Germline CDR1 reads MNHNS; CDR2 reads SASEGT. Trimming took off 5 bases at V and 5 bases at J, with 18 bases between the two ends. The CDR3 totals 15 residues. The DNA for the CDR3 is TGTGCCAGCAGTCCCTCCGGGTTTCAGGGGGAGACCCAGTACTTC. Its protein is CASSPSGFQGETQYF.

The chain combines TRBV27 with TRBJ2-5; 8 nucleotides line up with TRBD2. This CDR3 contains 16 residues. V shed 8 bases, J shed 2 bases, and the junction held 13 bases outside the gene matches. CDR1 is MNHEY and CDR2 is SMNVEV in the germline V gene (reference sequence). The chain's CDR3 is CASRKPTSGGQETQYF. CDR3 DNA sequence: TGTGCCAGCCGAAAACCAACATCGGGGGGGCAAGAGACCCAGTACTTC.

The V call is TRBV6-1, the J call TRBJ1-2; 7 bases map to TRBD1. The CDR3 sequence is 15 residues long. The germline V gene has CDR1 MNHNS and CDR2 SASEGT. Germline trimming cut 5 bases from V and 4 bases from J; bases unmatched to any gene: 10. Here the CDR3 DNA reads TGTGCCAGCAGTAGAACCGCAGGGGGAATCTATGGCTACACCTTC. Its protein product is CASSRTAGGIYGYTF.

CDR3 residues: CASKEASAGNTIYF. CDR3 nucleotide sequence: TGTGCCAGCAAAGAAGCTTCGGCTGGAAACACCATATATTTT. The chain couples TRBV28 to TRBJ1-3; D is undetermined. The CDR3 runs 14 residues. V lost 7 bases and J lost 2, with 12 bases in between. CDR1 and CDR2 from the germline V gene are MDHEN and SYDVKM.

The rearrangement uses TRBV14 and TRBJ2-1; 11 bases map to TRBD2. The CDR3 contains 15 residues. CDR1 and CDR2 (germline): SGHDN, FVKESK. The V segment lost 4 bases and the J segment 6 bases; nucleotides outside the gene matches: 5. The CDR3 sequence is CASSLSGGALNEQFF. The DNA for the CDR3 is TGTGCCAGCAGCCTTAGCGGGGGGGCCCTCAATGAGCAGTTCTTC.

The chain is built from TRBV5-1 and TRBJ2-7; D is undetermined. V was pared by 5 bases and J by 2 bases, with 8 bases between. Germline-derived CDR1 and CDR2 are SGHRS and YFSETQ. CDR3 size: 12 residues. CDR3 residues: CASSSDTYEQYF. CDR3 DNA sequence: TGCGCCAGCAGTTCCGACACCTACGAGCAGTACTTC.

The V and J genes are TRBV5-6 and TRBJ1-6; no clear D gene. With 0 bases removed from V and 9 bases from J, the gap between germline ends came to 7 bases. The CDR3 loop spans 13 amino acids. Per germline, CDR1 SGHDT and CDR2 YYEEEE. CDR3 DNA: TGTGCCAGCAGCTTGGACACCTTTTCACCCCTCCACTTT. This gives the protein CASSLDTFSPLHF.

The rearrangement uses TRBV27 and TRBJ1-2, with 7 bases matching TRBD1. The germline CDR1 and CDR2 sequences are MNHEY and SMNVEV (reference sequence). Trimming cost V 5 bases and J 3 bases; bases outside gene matches: 3. This CDR3 has 13 amino acids. The CDR3 sequence: CASSKTGDYGYTF. The CDR3 DNA is TGTGCCAGCAGTAAAACAGGGGACTATGGCTACACCTTC.

The sample holds a few counts of this clone. The chain carries TRBV4-2 and TRBJ2-1; D might be TRBD2 (6 bases). This CDR3 comprises 14 residues. Trimming removed 3 bases from V and 5 bases from J, with 11 bases in between. In germline, CDR1 is LGHNA, CDR2 YNFKEQ. The CDR3 DNA reads TGTGCCAGCAGCCACCTCGGGACTGACAATGAGCAGTTCTTC. Amino acid sequence: CASSHLGTDNEQFF.

The chain carries TRBV6-5 and TRBJ1-6, with TRBD1 as a possible D gene (6 bases). The CDR3 has 15 residues. Trimming stripped 4 bases from V and 2 bases from J, with 9 bases between. Per germline, CDR1 MNHEY and CDR2 SVGAGI. The CDR3 nucleotides read TGTGCCAGCAGTTTCAGGGGTGCCTATAATTCACCCCTCCACTTT. Protein sequence: CASSFRGAYNSPLHF.

Comments on this clone: Germline is not matched at one junction end, which may reflect a read error. This chain links TRBV19 with TRBJ1-4; no clear D. The CDR3 is made up of 12 amino acids. Germline CDR1 and CDR2: LNHDA and SQIVND (reference sequence). The CDR3 DNA follows: TGTGCAAGTAGGTCCTTCGGGGAAAAACTGTTTTTT. It codes for CASRSFGEKLFF.

V is TRBV5-1 and J is TRBJ1-1; 7 nucleotides align to TRBD1. From germline, CDR1 is SGHRS and CDR2 YFSETQ. The CDR3 runs to 15 residues. J lost 3 bases, V lost 4 bases, and 9 bases had no gene match. CDR3 DNA: TGCGCCAGCAGCCCAGAATTCAGGGGGGACACTGAAGCTTTCTTT. This translates into CASSPEFRGDTEAFF.

The V call is TRBV4-1, the J call TRBJ2-5, with 10 bases fitting TRBD2. The DNA end lines up better with TRBJ2-7; the J call may be wrong. Per germline, CDR1 MGHRA and CDR2 YSYEKL. CDR3 length: 14 amino acids. The CDR3 region is CASSQDSGGYEQYF. Here the CDR3 DNA reads TGCGCCAGCAGCCAAGATAGCGGGGGGTACGAGCAGTACTTC.

The gene calls are TRBV4-2 and TRBJ2-3; 10 bases match TRBD2. The ends lost 3 bases at V and 1 base at J; junction bases unmatched: 4. The CDR3 covers 16 residues. CDR1 is LGHNA, CDR2 YNFKEQ, per germline. The CDR3 region is CASSHSGTSGTDTQYF. The CDR3 coding sequence is TGTGCCAGCAGCCATTCCGGGACTAGCGGCACAGATACGCAGTATTTT.

This chain links TRBV27 with TRBJ2-7, with 10 bases fitting TRBD1. Germline CDR1 reads MNHEY; CDR2 reads SMNVEV (reference sequence). Germline trimming cut 5 bases from V and 1 base from J; bases unmatched to any gene: 5. This CDR3 contains 15 residues. Here the CDR3 reads CASSEGTGASYEQYF. The CDR3, as DNA: TGTGCCAGCAGTGAAGGGACAGGGGCTTCCTACGAGCAGTACTTC.

This clone was picked up one time. The chain joins TRBV9 to TRBJ2-7, with 12 bases aligning to TRBD2. The V segment lost 3 bases and the J segment 4 bases; nucleotides outside the gene matches: 5. Looked up from germline, CDR1 is SGDLS and CDR2 is YYNGEE. The CDR3 extends over 15 amino acids. CDR3 DNA: TGTGCCAGCAGCGCCGGACTAGCGGGGAGTTACGAGCAGTACTTC. It translates to CASSAGLAGSYEQYF.

Within the sample, this clone is medium-sized (0.01 to 0.1%). The chain joins TRBV7-2 to TRBJ2-5, with 11 positions matching TRBD2. Germline lookup yields CDR1 SGHTA and CDR2 FQGNSA. The CDR3 is 16 residues long. The V segment lost 1 base and the J segment 5 bases; nucleotides outside the gene matches: 6. CDR3 nucleotide sequence: TGTGCCAGCAGCTTAGTTAGCGGGGGGGCCGGGGAGACCCAGTACTTC. Protein product: CASSLVSGGAGETQYF. Using reference TRBV7-2 and TRBJ2-5 for the parts outside the CDR3, the full variable domain is GAGVSQSPSNKVTEKGKDVELRCDPISGHTALYWYRQSLGQGLEFLIYFQGNSAPDKSGLPSDRFSAERTGGSVSTLTIQRTQQEDSAVYLCASSLVSGGAGETQYFGPGTRLLVL.

The chain has TRBV5-4 and TRBJ1-2, with 9 bases identical to TRBD1. J was trimmed by 8 bases and V by 4 bases; bases with no gene match: 3. The germline V gene has CDR1 SGHNT and CDR2 YYREEE (reference sequence). This CDR3 is built from 12 residues. CDR3 in amino acids: CASSTGQGGYTF. Written as DNA, the CDR3 is TGTGCCAGCAGCACGGGACAGGGAGGCTACACCTTC.

V usage is TRBV7-8 and J usage is TRBJ2-2; either TRBD1 or TRBD2 may fit D (5 bases each). From germline, CDR1 is SGHVS and CDR2 FQNEAQ. Trimming removed 2 bases from V and 3 bases from J, with 13 bases in between. The CDR3 extends over 16 amino acids. CDR3 amino acids: CASSLRRGRDTGELFF. The CDR3 DNA reads TGTGCCAGCAGCTTAAGACGGGGCCGGGACACCGGGGAGCTGTTTTTT.

This sequence joins TRBV6-1 and TRBJ2-7; TRBD1 agrees at 8 bases. J gave up 5 bases and V 0 bases, and 3 bases lay outside the gene matches. CDR1 and CDR2 from the germline V gene are MNHNS and SASEGT. The CDR3 spans 14 residues. The CDR3 region is CASSEAGQAHEQYF. The CDR3 DNA is TGTGCCAGCAGTGAAGCGGGACAGGCCCACGAGCAGTACTTC.